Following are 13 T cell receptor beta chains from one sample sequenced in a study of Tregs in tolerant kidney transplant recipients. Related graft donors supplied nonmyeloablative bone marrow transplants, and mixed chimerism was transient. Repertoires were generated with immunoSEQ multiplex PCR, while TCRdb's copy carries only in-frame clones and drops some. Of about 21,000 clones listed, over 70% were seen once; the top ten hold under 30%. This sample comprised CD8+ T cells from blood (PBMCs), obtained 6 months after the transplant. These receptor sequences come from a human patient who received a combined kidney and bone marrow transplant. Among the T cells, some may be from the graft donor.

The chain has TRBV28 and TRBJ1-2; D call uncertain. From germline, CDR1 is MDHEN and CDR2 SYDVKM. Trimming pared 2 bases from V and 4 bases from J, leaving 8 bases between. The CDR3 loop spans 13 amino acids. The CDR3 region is CASSLIASYGYTF. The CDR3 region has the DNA TGTGCCAGCAGTTTAATCGCCAGCTATGGCTACACCTTC.

CDR3 amino acids: CASKQGAVGYTF. CDR3 coding DNA: TGTGCCAGCAAACAGGGGGCTGTTGGCTACACCTTC. The chain carries TRBV27 and TRBJ1-2; 9 bases fit TRBD1. The CDR3 contains 12 residues. The V gene's germline CDR1 is MNHEY and CDR2 SMNVEV (reference sequence). The V gene end was trimmed by 7 bases and the J gene end by 7 bases; junction bases not matched to a gene: 4.

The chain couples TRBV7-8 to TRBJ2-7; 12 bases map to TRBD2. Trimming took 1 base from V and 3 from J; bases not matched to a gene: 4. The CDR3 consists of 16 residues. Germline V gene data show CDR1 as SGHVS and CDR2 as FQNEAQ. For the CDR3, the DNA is TGTGCCAGCAGCTTAGGTTGGACTAGCGGGATCTACGAGCAGTACTTC. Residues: CASSLGWTSGIYEQYF.

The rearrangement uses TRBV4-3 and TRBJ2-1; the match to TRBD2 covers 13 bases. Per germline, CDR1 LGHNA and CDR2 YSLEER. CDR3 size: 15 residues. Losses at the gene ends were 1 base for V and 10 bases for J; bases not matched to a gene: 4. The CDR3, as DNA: TGCGCCAGCAGCCAAGGACTAGCGGGAGGCCTGGAGCAGTTCTTC. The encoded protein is CASSQGLAGGLEQFF.

The CDR3, as DNA: TGTGCCATCAGTGAGCTAGCGGGAGGCTCATACAATGAGCAGTTCTTC. This encodes CAISELAGGSYNEQFF. V is TRBV10-3 and J is TRBJ2-1; TRBD2 matches 11 bases. CDR3 length: 16 residues. CDR1 and CDR2 (germline): ENHRY, SYGVKD. V was pared by 2 bases and J by 4 bases, with 4 bases of the junction left unmatched.

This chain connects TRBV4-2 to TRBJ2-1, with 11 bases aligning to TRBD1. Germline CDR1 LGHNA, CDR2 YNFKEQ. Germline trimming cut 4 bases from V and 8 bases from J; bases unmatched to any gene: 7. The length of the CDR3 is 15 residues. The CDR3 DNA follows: TGTGCCAGCAGCCCACGGGACAGGGGGTTCTATGAGCAGTTCTTC. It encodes CASSPRDRGFYEQFF.

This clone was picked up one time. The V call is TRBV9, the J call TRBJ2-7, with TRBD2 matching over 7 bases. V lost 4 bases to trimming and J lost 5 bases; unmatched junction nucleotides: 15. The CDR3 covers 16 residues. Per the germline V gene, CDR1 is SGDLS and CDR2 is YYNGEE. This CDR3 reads CASSIGAGGSPDEQYF. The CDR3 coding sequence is TGTGCCAGCAGCATCGGAGCTGGCGGGAGCCCAGACGAGCAGTACTTC.

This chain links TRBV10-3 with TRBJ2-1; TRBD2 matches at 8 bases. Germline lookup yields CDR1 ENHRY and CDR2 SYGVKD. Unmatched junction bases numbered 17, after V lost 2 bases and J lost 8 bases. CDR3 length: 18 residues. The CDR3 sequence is CAISEPRIYGTSPDEQFF. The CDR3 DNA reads TGTGCCATCAGTGAGCCCAGAATATACGGGACTAGTCCCGATGAGCAGTTCTTC.

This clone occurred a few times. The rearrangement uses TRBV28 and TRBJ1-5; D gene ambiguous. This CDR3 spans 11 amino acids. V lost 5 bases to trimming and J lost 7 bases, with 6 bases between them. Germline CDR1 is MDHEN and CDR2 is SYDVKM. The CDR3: CASSPNQPQHF. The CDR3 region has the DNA TGTGCCAGCAGTCCTAACCAGCCCCAGCATTTT.

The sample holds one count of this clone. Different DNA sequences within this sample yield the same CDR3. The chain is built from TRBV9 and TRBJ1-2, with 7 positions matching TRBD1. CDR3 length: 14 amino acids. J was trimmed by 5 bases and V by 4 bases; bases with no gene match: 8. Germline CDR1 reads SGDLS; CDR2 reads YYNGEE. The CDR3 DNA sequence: TGTGCCAGCAGCCCAAGGACAGGTGATTATGGCTACACCTTC. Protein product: CASSPRTGDYGYTF.

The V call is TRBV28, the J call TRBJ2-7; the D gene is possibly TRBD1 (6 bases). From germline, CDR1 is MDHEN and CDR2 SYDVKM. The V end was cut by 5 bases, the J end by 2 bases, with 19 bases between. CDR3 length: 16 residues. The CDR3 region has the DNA TGTGCCAGCAGTCCCCTAACAGGACAGCCAGCCTACGAGCAGTACTTC. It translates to CASSPLTGQPAYEQYF. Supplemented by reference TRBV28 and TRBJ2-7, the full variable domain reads DVKVTQSSRYLVKRTGEKVFLECVQDMDHENMFWYRQDPGLGLRLIYFSYDVKMKEKGDIPEGYSVSREKKERFSLILESASTNQTSMYLCASSPLTGQPAYEQYFGPGTRLTVT.

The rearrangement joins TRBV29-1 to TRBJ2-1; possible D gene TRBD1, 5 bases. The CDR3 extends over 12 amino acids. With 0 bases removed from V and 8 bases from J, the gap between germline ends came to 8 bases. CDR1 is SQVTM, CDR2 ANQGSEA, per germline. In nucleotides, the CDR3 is TGCAGCGTTGAAGAGCACAGGTATGAGCAGTTCTTC. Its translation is CSVEEHRYEQFF.

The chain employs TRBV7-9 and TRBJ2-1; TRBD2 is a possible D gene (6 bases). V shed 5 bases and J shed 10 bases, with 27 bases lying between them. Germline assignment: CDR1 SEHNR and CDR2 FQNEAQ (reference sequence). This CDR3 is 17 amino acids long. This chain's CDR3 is CASSTSLSGPRGEEQFF. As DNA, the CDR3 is TGTGCCAGCAGCACCTCGCTGAGCGGGCCCCGAGGTGAGGAGCAGTTCTTC.